What follows is one TCR beta chain and its context. Its antigen is unknown. TCRdb used MiXCR to reprocess the 5' RACE reads, holding one entry per CDR3 protein. This table holds 1.5 million to 2 million distinct CDR3 sequences, around 33% found once. The data belong to a study of identical twins. Notes on the study in general: A lower insertion count was a feature of abundant cord blood beta clonotypes, with no such feature in memory repertoires. Models predicted too little out-of-frame TCR alpha sharing in monozygotic twins. Low generation-probability sequences were in excess among twin-shared out-of-frame alpha sequences.

Looked up from germline, CDR1 is LGHNA and CDR2 is YNFKEQ. V was clipped by 0 bases and J by 1 base; unmatched bases: 6. The CDR3 runs to 17 residues. The chain employs TRBV4-2 and TRBJ2-5, with 9 bases fitting TRBD2. This clonotype originated in a newborn girl in good health. Sequenced sample: cord blood. This CDR3 reads CASSQDWTTSGQETQYF. Here the CDR3 DNA reads TGTGCCAGCAGCCAAGACTGGACGACTAGCGGCCAAGAGACCCAGTACTTC.